This T cell receptor beta chain is from a study of blood T cell repertoires in COVID-19 (dated by TCRdb to 2018 to 2020). With respect to the entire study: The collaborator samples originated in the United States, Italy and Spain and spanned the acute and convalescent phases of COVID-19. The prospective study material was composed of cDNA or gDNA derived from T cells, B-cell-depleted T cells, or PBMCs. Subjects who had been exposed to COVID-19, were actively infected with it, or had recovered from it provided the deeply sampled blood TCRbeta repertoires that made up the dataset. The repertoires were released in a freely available public database intended as a resource for research on the immune response to SARS-CoV-2. The samples were drawn from two sources: the first 160 participants of the ongoing ImmuneRACE study, and fewer than 1,500 subjects contributed by 6 global collaborators. A de-identified subject ID, COVID-19 status, age in years and sex were almost always included in the sample metadata. Where HLA class I and class II types were available, the types were taken from metadata supplied by the sample provider, not from assay-based typing. The investigation overall reported the following: The quantity of clinical and demographic metadata differed by source and by participant and was supplied without curation.

TCRbeta CDR3 regions were amplified from genomic DNA using the immunoSEQ Assay, a bias-controlled multiplex PCR. On the authors' methods: Within the assay, amplification of reference gene primers was used to estimate how many nucleated cells each sample contained. To quantify the absolute abundance of each unique TCRbeta CDR3 rearrangement, sequence reads were collapsed and filtered. For each sample, productive Simpson clonality was calculated by taking the square root of Simpson's diversity index across productive rearrangements. The source is immuneACCESS, and TCRdb retained only in-frame sequences with V and J called. Part of the clones is not carried over; for the studies checked, unresolved V genes explain less than half of this, and the remainder is unexplained. That table furnishes V, J and clone size, whereas the DNA furnished D and trimming. Recorded for this sample are some 240,000 clones; approximately 78% of them occurred a single time. 9.5% to 15% of the sample is held by the ten biggest clonotypes.

Whole blood was collected in K2EDTA tubes by collaborating institutions according to the institutions' own protocols. For TCRbeta analysis, collaborator samples were shipped as frozen whole blood, as isolated PBMCs, or as DNA extracted from either sample type. Per the germline V gene, SGHRS is the CDR1 and YFSETQ is the CDR2. At the junction V is shortened by 2 bases and J by 3 bases, with 11 bases in between. The CDR3 runs 14 residues from the cysteine to the phenylalanine. Only the CDR3 region is kept as DNA, spanning 42 bases read in frame from base 1. In the case of this clone: No cognate antigen has been identified for it. Base qualities are not recorded, but no much larger clone differs from it by a single base.

Recombination linked TRBV5-1 to TRBJ1-1; TRBD1 is possibly the D segment (6 matching bases). Sequencing was carried out using peripheral blood. This TCR derives from a woman aged 60-75 years with active or convalescent COVID-19. Read as DNA, the sequence is TGCGCCAGCAGCTTAGGGGCAGGGGACACTGAAGCTTTCTTT. Its product reads: CASSLGAGDTEAFF. Here the CDR3 is joined to the reference TRBV5-1 and TRBJ1-1 genes, and the full variable domain is: KAGVTQTPRYLIKTRGQQVTLSCSPISGHRSVSWYQQTPGQGLQFLFEYFSETQRNKGNFPGRFSGRQFSNSRSEMNVSTLELGDSALYLCASSLGAGDTEAFFGQGTRLTVV.